This T cell receptor beta chain was captured in a study of T-cell memory formation after mild COVID-19. Details on this clonotype: Its antigen is unknown.

The 5'RACE method, run with constant-segment primers, produced TCR alpha and TCR beta cDNA libraries (carrying sample barcodes and UMIs). TCRdb processed the 5' RACE reads anew with MiXCR; each CDR3 protein has one entry. The table shows 100,000 to 150,000 distinct CDR3 sequences, with approximately 15% occurring only once. General study results and limits: CD8+ contracting clones occupied EMRA, while CD4+ ones occupied mainly CM and EM. Balance between CD4 and CD8 was seen in clones contracting day 15 to 85, and a CD4+ lean was seen in later expanders. Whether day 37 second-wave clones are SARS-CoV-2-specific was not confirmed.

CDR1 is LNHDA and CDR2 is SQIVND in the germline V gene (reference sequence). CDR3 length: 17 residues. The V end lost 0 bases, the J end lost 0 bases, and 12 bases lay between the germline ends. This chain connects TRBV19 to TRBJ2-1; D is unclear. The clonotype comes from an adult woman who had mild COVID-19 (a few samples of this study predate the infection). Cell type and time point are not known. The material sequenced was PBMCs or a T cell subset sorted from them (not recorded which). This CDR3 is CASSIDWPLSSYNEQFF. In DNA, the CDR3 is TGTGCCAGTAGTATAGATTGGCCGCTTAGCTCCTACAATGAGCAGTTCTTC.